These T cell receptor beta chains were read from a single sample in a study of CD8 T cells in Susac syndrome. TCRdb independently ran MiXCR on the immunoSEQ multiplex PCR reads; one entry per CDR3 protein. This sample has about 180,000 distinct CDR3 sequences, with 90% to 95% found just once. The sequenced sample consisted of CD4+ T cells from PBMCs. All receptors come from a human donor with Susac syndrome. Both conserved end residues are part of each CDR3. A D gene is named only where the DNA matches it firmly. Clone size is not always given. Where it is, it says once, few, many or a class for expanded clones.

v_call	j_call	d_call	clone_size	cdr3_nt	cdr3_aa
TRBV7-6	TRBJ2-7	.	.	TGTGCCAGCAGCCCGAGTATTTCCTACGAGCAGTACTTC	CASSPSISYEQYF
TRBV6-2/TRBV6-3	TRBJ1-5	TRBD1	.	TGTGCCAGCAGTTACCCGACAGGGGACAATCAGCCCCAGCATTTT	CASSYPTGDNQPQHF
TRBV18	TRBJ2-1	.	.	TGTGCCAGCTCACCACCGACAGCCGATGAGCAGTTCTTC	CASSPPTADEQFF
TRBV7-2	TRBJ2-7	TRBD1	.	TGTGCCAGCAGCCGAAGACAGGGCTACGAGCAGTACTTC	CASSRRQGYEQYF
TRBV20-1	TRBJ2-1	.	.	TGCAGTGCTAAATCTACGTCCTCCTACAATGAGCAGTTCTTC	CSAKSTSSYNEQFF
TRBV20-1	TRBJ2-7	.	.	TGCAGTGCTAGACCCCTAAGGAGGGACGCTTACGAGCAGTACTTC	CSARPLRRDAYEQYF
TRBV7-9	TRBJ2-2	.	.	TGTGCCACCCCGATCATAGTTGACGGGGAGCTGTTTTTT	CATPIIVDGELFF
TRBV10-3	TRBJ1-1	TRBD1	.	TGTGCCATCAGTGGGACCGACCGGGACAGCGAAGCTTTCTTT	CAISGTDRDSEAFF
TRBV19	TRBJ2-6	.	.	TGTGCCAGCGAGGGGGCTGGGGCCAACGTCCTGACTTTC	CASEGAGANVLTF
TRBV7-9	TRBJ2-6	.	.	TGTGCCTGCTCGGAGGGGACGTCTGGGGCCAACGTCCTGACTTTC	CACSEGTSGANVLTF
TRBV29-1	TRBJ1-1	.	.	TGCAGCGGGAAGGCGGGACTGAACACTGAAGCTTTCTTT	CSGKAGLNTEAFF
TRBV7-3	TRBJ2-1	TRBD2	.	TGTGCCAGCAGTGACCGGGGGGGCTACAATGAGCAGTTCTTC	CASSDRGGYNEQFF
TRBV5-1	TRBJ1-2	TRBD1	.	TGCGCCAGCAAGTCGACGACAGGGCCGCAGGGCTACACCTTC	CASKSTTGPQGYTF
TRBV2	TRBJ1-1	.	.	TGTGCCAGCAGTGCGAACCTCGGAAACACTGAAGCTTTCTTT	CASSANLGNTEAFF
TRBV7-9	TRBJ1-6	.	.	TGTGCCAGCAGCTTAGCACAGGATAATTCACCCCTCCACTTT	CASSLAQDNSPLHF
TRBV6-4	TRBJ1-1	.	.	TGTGCCAGTCGCAAAAACATTAACACTGAAGCTTTCTTT	CASRKNINTEAFF
TRBV6-6	TRBJ2-5	TRBD1	.	TGTGCCAGCAGTTACTCCGGGACAGGGGTTGAGACCCAGTACTTC	CASSYSGTGVETQYF
TRBV7-9	TRBJ2-2	.	.	TGTGCCGCAGGGGAAACCGGGGAGCTGTTTTTT	CAAGETGELFF
TRBV10-2	TRBJ1-1	.	.	TGCGCCAGCAGTGAGCTGGTGAACACTGAAGCTTTCTTT	CASSELVNTEAFF
TRBV5-4	TRBJ2-7	.	.	TGTGCCAGCAGCCCCCGGCAGGGACTGTCCTACGAGCAGTACTTC	CASSPRQGLSYEQYF
TRBV9	TRBJ2-1	.	.	TGTGCCAGCAGCGTAGTTACAGTGGGGGGCAATGAGCAGTTCTTC	CASSVVTVGGNEQFF
TRBV6-6	TRBJ2-1	.	.	TGTGCCAGCAGTTACTCGACCGTGGCCTACAATGAGCAGTTCTTC	CASSYSTVAYNEQFF
TRBV4-2	TRBJ2-5	TRBD2	.	TGTGCCAGCAGCCAAGATAGCGGGGGCGTCCAAGAGACCCAGTACTTC	CASSQDSGGVQETQYF
TRBV7-9	TRBJ2-7	TRBD2	.	TGTGCCAGCAGCGGTAGCGGGGGGCTCTACGAGCAGTACTTC	CASSGSGGLYEQYF
TRBV7-2	TRBJ1-1	.	.	TGTGCCAGCAGCCTTCAGACAGGCATAGAAGCTTTCTTT	CASSLQTGIEAFF
TRBV18	TRBJ2-2	.	.	TGTGCCAGCTCACGCGACGCGCTAGCCGGGGAGCTGTTTTTT	CASSRDALAGELFF
TRBV7-9	TRBJ2-7	TRBD1	.	TGTGCCAGCAGCCGGGACAGCGGCGAGCAGTACTTC	CASSRDSGEQYF
TRBV20-1	TRBJ2-5	TRBD1	.	TGCAGTGCTACAACAGGGGTAGAGACCCAGTACTTC	CSATTGVETQYF
TRBV29-1	TRBJ2-3	.	.	TGCAGCGTTGCGGTAACTGCTTACACAGATACGCAGTATTTT	CSVAVTAYTDTQYF
TRBV29-1	TRBJ2-5	.	few	TGCAGCGTTGAAGCCAGTCAAGAGACCCAGTACTTC	CSVEASQETQYF
TRBV5-1	TRBJ1-2	TRBD1	once	TGCGCCAGCAGCTTGCTACCGACAGGGAGTCAGGGCTACACCTTC	CASSLLPTGSQGYTF
TRBV7-8	TRBJ2-5	.	.	TGTGCCAGCAGCCATATCGACCGGGAGACCCAGTACTTC	CASSHIDRETQYF